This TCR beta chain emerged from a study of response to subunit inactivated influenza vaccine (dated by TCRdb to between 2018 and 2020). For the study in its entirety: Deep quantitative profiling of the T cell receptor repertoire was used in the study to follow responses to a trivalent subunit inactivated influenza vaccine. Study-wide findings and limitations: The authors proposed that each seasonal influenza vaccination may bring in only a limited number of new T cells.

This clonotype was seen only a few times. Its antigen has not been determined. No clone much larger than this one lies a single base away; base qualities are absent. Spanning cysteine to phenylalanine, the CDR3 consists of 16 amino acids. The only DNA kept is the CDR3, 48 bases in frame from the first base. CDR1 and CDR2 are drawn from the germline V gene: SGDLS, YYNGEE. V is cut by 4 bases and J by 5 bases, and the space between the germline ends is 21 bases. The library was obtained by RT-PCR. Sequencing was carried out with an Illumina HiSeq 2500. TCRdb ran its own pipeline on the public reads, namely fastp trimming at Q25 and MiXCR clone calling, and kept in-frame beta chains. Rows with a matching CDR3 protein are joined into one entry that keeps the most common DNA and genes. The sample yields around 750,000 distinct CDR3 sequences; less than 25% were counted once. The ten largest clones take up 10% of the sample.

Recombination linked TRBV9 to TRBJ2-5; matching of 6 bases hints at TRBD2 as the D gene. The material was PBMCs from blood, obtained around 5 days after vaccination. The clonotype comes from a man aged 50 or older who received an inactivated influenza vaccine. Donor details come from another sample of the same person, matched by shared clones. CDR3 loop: CASSPPGVGLLETQYF. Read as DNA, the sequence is TGTGCCAGCAGCCCCCCGGGGGTAGGGTTACTGGAGACCCAGTACTTC.